This TCR beta chain is drawn from a study of blood T cells in healthy people across ages. Study-wide findings and caveats: Researchers deemed the diversity estimates from one million T cells underestimates.

Together with a sample-barcoded 5' primer, a J-beta primer mix was included in a second PCR lasting roughly 6 to 12 cycles. Every molecule of cDNA carried a tag from a template-switch adaptor with 12 random nucleotides. TCRdb called the 5' RACE reads again in MiXCR, with one record for every CDR3 protein. The sample holds hundreds of thousands of distinct CDR3 sequences, roughly 30% seen once. The CDR3 runs 19 residues. Germline V gene sequence: CDR1 SGHAT, CDR2 FQNNGV. The V segment lost 4 bases and the J segment 1 base; nucleotides outside the gene matches: 19. Notes on this clonotype: What it binds is not known.

Per-sample PBMC isolation yielded at least 6 million cells. The sample consisted of blood. The chain uses TRBV11-2 and TRBJ2-7, with 7 bases aligning to TRBD1. This TCR derives from a woman older than 75 in good health. In nucleotides, the CDR3 is TGTGCCAGCAGCTGGGCGGAACAGGGGTTTTCCCATTCATCCTACGAGCAGTACTTC. This gives the protein CASSWAEQGFSHSSYEQYF.